The clone carrying this TCR beta chain was detected many times. The target antigen is unknown. The data stem from a study of T cells in Graves' hyperthyroidism and ophthalmopathy. Using RNA transcripts as the source, TCR beta CDR3 regions were amplified. First-round RT-PCR targeting the TCR CDR3 was performed with the HTBI primer set. In TCRdb, the multiplex PCR reads were re-called with MiXCR into one record per CDR3 protein. The repertoire consists of some 500,000 distinct CDR3 sequences, with under 15% occurring once and the leading ten covering about 17%. Study-level findings and limits: Median prediction lead before ophthalmopathy onset was around 7 months with the model. Most clonotypes expanded in the thyroid (above 0.001) were also present in blood.

The receptor was isolated from a woman younger than 35 with Graves' hyperthyroidism. Sequencing input: blood.

DNA for the CDR3: TGTGCCAGCAGCCAACCCCCGGGACAGGTACGCGTGACTGAAGCTTTCTTT. This sequence encodes CASSQPPGQVRVTEAFF. This chain connects TRBV3-1 to TRBJ1-1, with 8 nucleotides matching TRBD1. J lost 5 bases, V lost 2 bases, and 13 bases had no gene match. The CDR3 is 17 residues long. CDR1 and CDR2 (germline): LGHDT, YNNKEL (reference sequence).